Described below is a single T cell receptor (beta chain) sequence and its context. Its antigen is currently unknown. This clone may be a read error of a much larger clone one base away. In this CDR3 the conserved last residue, phenylalanine or tryptophan, is missing, so a read error is likely. It was from around 20,000 to 990,000 sorted cells, with 10%, 30% or 50% RNA, that naive CD8 libraries came. This sample is part of a study of molecular identifiers for immune sequencing clone quantification. Study observations and caveats: Whereas naive cells kept under 1% of molecules in clones above 20 RNA copies, such clones held over 97% in effectors.

TCRdb reprocessed the PCR reads with MiXCR, giving one entry per CDR3 protein. Altogether about 320,000 distinct CDR3 sequences are present, around 21% being singletons, with the ten largest covering about 0.79%. Germline values: CDR1 DFQATT, CDR2 SNEGSKA (reference sequence). The V segment lost 0 bases and the J segment 0 bases; nucleotides outside the gene matches: 4. CDR3 length: 16 residues. The clonotype was recovered from a human donor in good health. Some libraries in this study had Jurkat cell RNA spiked in. The chain has TRBV20-1 and TRBJ2-3, with 9 bases matching TRBD2. Sequences were obtained from naive CD8+ T cells from blood, with Jurkat cell RNA spiked in. The subset: FACS-sorted CD8+CD4-CCR7+CD45RA+ naive T cells. CDR3 bases: TGCAGTGCTAGAGATCTAGCGGGACCTAGCACAGATACGCAGTATCTT. As protein: CSARDLAGPSTDTQYL.